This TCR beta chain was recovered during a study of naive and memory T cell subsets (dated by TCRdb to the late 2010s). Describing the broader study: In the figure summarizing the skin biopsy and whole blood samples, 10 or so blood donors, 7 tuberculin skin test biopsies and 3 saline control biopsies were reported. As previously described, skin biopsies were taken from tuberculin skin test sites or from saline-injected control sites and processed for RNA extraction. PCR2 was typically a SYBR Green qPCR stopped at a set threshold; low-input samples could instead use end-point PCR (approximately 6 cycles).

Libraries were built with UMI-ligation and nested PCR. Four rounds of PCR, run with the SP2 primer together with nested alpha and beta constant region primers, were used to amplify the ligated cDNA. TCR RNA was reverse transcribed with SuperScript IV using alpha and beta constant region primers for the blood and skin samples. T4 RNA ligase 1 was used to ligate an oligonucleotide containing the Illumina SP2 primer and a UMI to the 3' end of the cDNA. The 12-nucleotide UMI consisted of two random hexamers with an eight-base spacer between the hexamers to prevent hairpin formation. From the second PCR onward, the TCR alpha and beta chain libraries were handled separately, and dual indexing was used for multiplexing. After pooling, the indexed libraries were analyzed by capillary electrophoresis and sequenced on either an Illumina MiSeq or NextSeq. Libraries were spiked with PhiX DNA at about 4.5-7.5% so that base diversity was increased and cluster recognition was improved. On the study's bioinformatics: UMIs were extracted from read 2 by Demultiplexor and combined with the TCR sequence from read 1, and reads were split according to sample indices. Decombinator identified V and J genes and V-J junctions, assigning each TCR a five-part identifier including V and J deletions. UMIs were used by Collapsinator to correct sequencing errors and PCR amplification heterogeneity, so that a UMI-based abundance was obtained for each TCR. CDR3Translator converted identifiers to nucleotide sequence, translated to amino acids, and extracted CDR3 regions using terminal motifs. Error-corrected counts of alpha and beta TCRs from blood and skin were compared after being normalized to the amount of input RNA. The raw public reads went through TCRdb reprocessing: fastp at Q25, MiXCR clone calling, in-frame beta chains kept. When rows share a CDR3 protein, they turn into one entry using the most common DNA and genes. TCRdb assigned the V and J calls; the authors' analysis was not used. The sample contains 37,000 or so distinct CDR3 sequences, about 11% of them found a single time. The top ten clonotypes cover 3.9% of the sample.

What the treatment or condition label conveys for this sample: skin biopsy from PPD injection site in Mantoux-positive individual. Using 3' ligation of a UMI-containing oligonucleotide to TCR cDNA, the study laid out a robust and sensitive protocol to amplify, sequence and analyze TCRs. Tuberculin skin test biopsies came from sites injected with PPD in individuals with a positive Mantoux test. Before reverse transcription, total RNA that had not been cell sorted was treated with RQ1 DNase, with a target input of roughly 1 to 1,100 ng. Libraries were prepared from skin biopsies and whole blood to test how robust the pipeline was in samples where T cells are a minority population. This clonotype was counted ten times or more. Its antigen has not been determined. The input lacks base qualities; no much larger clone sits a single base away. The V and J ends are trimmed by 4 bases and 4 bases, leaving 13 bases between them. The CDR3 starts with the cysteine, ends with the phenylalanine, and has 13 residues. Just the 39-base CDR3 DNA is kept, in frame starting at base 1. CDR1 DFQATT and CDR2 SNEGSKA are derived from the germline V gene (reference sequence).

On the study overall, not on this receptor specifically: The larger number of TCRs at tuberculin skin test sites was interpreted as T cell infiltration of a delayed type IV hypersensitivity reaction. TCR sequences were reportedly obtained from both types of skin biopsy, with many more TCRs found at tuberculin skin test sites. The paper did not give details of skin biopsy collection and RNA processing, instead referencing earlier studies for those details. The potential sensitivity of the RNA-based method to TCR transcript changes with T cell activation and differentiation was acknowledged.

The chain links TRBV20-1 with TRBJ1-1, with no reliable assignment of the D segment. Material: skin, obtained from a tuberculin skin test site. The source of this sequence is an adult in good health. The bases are TGCAGTGCTAAGACCGCTATCGGCACTGAAGCTTTCTTT. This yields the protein CSAKTAIGTEAFF.